A selection of T cell receptor beta chains follows, all from one sample in a study of cytomegalovirus exposure and HLA in healthy donors. Produced via immunoSEQ multiplex PCR; TCRdb's table is partial and in-frame only. The table lists about 130,000 clones, approximately 82% of them singletons. Sequenced sample: PBMCs. The receptors shown here come from a middle-aged man in good health and CMV-seronegative. The CDR3 runs from the conserved cysteine through the conserved F or W. The order of the fields is V gene, J gene, clone size, CDR3 protein. The size of a clone is reported for some rows only, either as once, few or many, or as a class for expanded clones.

TRBV7-2	TRBJ1-4	NA	CASSLAAGVEKLFF
TRBV18	TRBJ1-6	once	CASSPAPGTGFSPLHF
TRBV5-1	TRBJ2-2	NA	CASSFPLAGAGELFF
TRBV4-1	TRBJ2-7	NA	CASSPILRETYEQYF
TRBV7-9	TRBJ2-3	NA	CASSSRVGDTQYF
TRBV7-2	TRBJ1-3	NA	CASSAQGPGNTIYF
TRBV7-9	TRBJ2-7	NA	CASSLEGARGNEQYF
TRBV19	TRBJ1-2	NA	CASTPGTGDYGYTF
TRBV19	TRBJ1-1	NA	CASSMGGDTEAFF
TRBV5-4	TRBJ2-6	once	CASSLGGQVGVLTF
TRBV5-8	TRBJ1-5	NA	CASSPGQGAQPQHF
TRBV18	TRBJ1-2	NA	CASSPIGQDYGYTF
TRBV7-6	TRBJ2-7	NA	CASSPEVGTGTHEQYF
TRBV5-1	TRBJ2-1	NA	CASSFAGIYNEQFF
TRBV2	TRBJ2-1	NA	CASSEAQGGGEQFF
TRBV19	TRBJ2-4	NA	CASSSPGELAKNIQYF
TRBV21-1	TRBJ1-1	once	CASSKKTGRTDTEAFF
TRBV6-8	TRBJ2-7	NA	CASGLNPGGGGYEQYF
TRBV6-6	TRBJ2-5	NA	CASSSRPAGGDSQYF
TRBV27	TRBJ2-7	NA	CASIGVEEQYF
TRBV14	TRBJ2-2	NA	CASSQGTGYTGELFF
TRBV28	TRBJ2-3	NA	CASSFWGAGADTQYF
TRBV5-1	TRBJ2-1	once	CASSWGLAGQYNEQFF